This T cell receptor (beta chain) was found in a study of post-analysis software for immune sequencing data. Study context: The courses of disease that were included comprised relapsing-remitting, secondary progressive and progressive-relapsing multiple sclerosis. Findings of the study overall: Multiple sclerosis patients showed significantly lower normalized Chao1 diversity than controls did. A handful of TRBV segments were more frequent in patients than controls; TRBV5-6, TRBV5-1 and TRBV20-1 belonged to this group. The authors found that F measure strongly co-clustered same-batch samples.

Prepared libraries of TCR beta cDNA carried unique molecular identifiers. Around 450,000 cDNA molecules were recovered from an input of roughly 0.85 to 10 million T cells. Each CDR3 protein gets one entry after TCRdb re-called the PCR reads with MiXCR. The top ten hold approximately 6% of the sample, which has about 570,000 distinct CDR3 sequences, less than 40% seen once. Remarks on this clonotype: The antigen remains undetermined.

The length of the CDR3 is 15 residues. Trimming removed 4 bases at V and 0 bases at J, with 12 bases between. CDR1 is DFQATT, CDR2 SNEGSKA, per germline (reference sequence). The TCR was taken from a girl under 18 with multiple sclerosis. The sample consisted of blood. The chain links TRBV20-1 to TRBJ1-4; D not certain. The CDR3 DNA sequence: TGCAGTGCTAAAATGGACGGCTCAACTAATGAAAAACTGTTTTTT. This gives the protein CSAKMDGSTNEKLFF.